This T cell receptor (beta chain) was recovered during a study of Graves' ophthalmopathy and Graves' hyperthyroidism (dated by TCRdb to between 2017 and 2018). Background for the entire study: Hyperthyroidism was defined as stable when no progression to ophthalmopathy occurred within 18 months of follow-up. In total, 135 blood samples were TCR-sequenced: 43 ophthalmopathy, 80 or so hyperthyroidism and roughly 17 hyperthyroidism-to-ophthalmopathy patients. Following sample collection, hyperthyroidism patients were given methimazole at a starting dose of 30 mg daily, and ophthalmopathy patients were given high-dose intravenous methylprednisolone. The study used TCR beta repertoire signatures to distinguish Graves' ophthalmopathy from Graves' hyperthyroidism and to predict progression to ophthalmopathy. A discovery set of 95 to 100 patients (43 ophthalmopathy, 60 or so stable hyperthyroidism) was enrolled to explore V-J signatures distinguishing ophthalmopathy from hyperthyroidism. T-cell repertoires of thyroid tissue and blood were compared in 5 or 6 hyperthyroidism patients. An independent validation cohort comprised some 19 hyperthyroidism patients and some 16 patients who later progressed from hyperthyroidism to ophthalmopathy. The paper's findings and limits, for the study overall: Among expanded thyroid clonotypes with frequency above 0.001, most also showed up in blood, which suggests that blood repertoires may reflect the thyroid immune response. Ophthalmopathy was separated from stable hyperthyroidism by the 13-signature model with about 85% sensitivity and around 81% specificity in cross-validation and with 80%/75% in the test set. In validation, the model predicted ophthalmopathy progression with about 71% sensitivity and around 72% specificity; some 13 predicted patients were CT-confirmed with GO in a median of approximately six months. Sample size was not statistically predetermined, and group allocation was not concealed from the investigators.

From the cysteine through the phenylalanine, the CDR3 covers 15 amino acids. Only the CDR3 DNA is retained, 45 bases long and in frame from the first base. Reading the germline V gene (reference sequence) gives CDR1 SGHKS and CDR2 YYEKEE. TCR beta CDR3 regions were amplified from RNA transcripts for repertoire sequencing. The first round of RT-PCR was done with HTBI primers and the Qiagen OneStep RT-PCR kit, and was followed by a second round of multiplex PCR, then size selection and purification. The libraries underwent paired-end sequencing with 100 bp reads on an Illumina HiSeq2000. Concerning the study's data processing: Reads were processed with SOAPnuke, discarding reads with adapters, uncalled bases, mean Phred below 15, or no exact constant-primer or identifier match. High-quality paired reads were merged with COPE v1.2.5. Unique nucleotide sequences were defined as clonotypes and aligned to IMGT TRB V, D and J references using MiTCR v1.1. The analysis was limited to V-J combinations with a frequency above 0.0001, which together covered over 98% of repertoires. For each V-J combination, a TCR clonal expansion and chaos score was defined as the ratio of F50 clonal expansion to chaos observed in the TCRdist matrix. Welch's t-statistics and random forest were used to reduce the features to 10 to 15 V-J combinations, which were then used as input to a naive Bayes classifier. The similarity between thyroid and blood repertoires was quantified using the Morisita-Horn index. TCRdb's own reprocessing of the public reads used fastp at Q25 and MiXCR and kept productive beta chains. Each CDR3 protein appears once, grouped with its most common genes and DNA. Here the V and J calls rest on TCRdb's processing, not on the authors' analysis. Present in this sample are a few hundred thousand distinct CDR3 sequences, under 40% of which were seen just once. Together, the top ten hold roughly 4.5% of the sample.

Note on this clonotype: The antigen it recognizes is unknown. At one end, the junction sequence differs from germline, possibly due to a read error.

The hyperthyroidism patients were 18 to 65 years old and newly diagnosed, with a disease duration of less than 2 months. Anyone with other autoimmune diseases, uncontrolled infections, pregnancy or lactation was excluded from the study. Clinical symptoms, serum thyroxine, TRAb, thyroid ultrasound and orbital computed tomography formed the basis of the diagnosis. Total RNA was extracted with Trizol reagent and quality-checked on an Agilent 2100 Bioanalyzer. Recombination joined TRBV5-5 with TRBJ2-7, and 10 junction bases match TRBD2. Sequencing input: peripheral blood or thyroid tissue (not recorded which). This sequence was found in an adult man with Graves' hyperthyroidism. The DNA sequence follows: TGCGCCAGCAGTTACAGCGGGAGGGCTTCCTACGAGCAGTACTTC. The resulting protein is CASSYSGRASYEQYF.